Listed below are T cell receptor beta chains from one sample, sequenced in a study of T cell responses to AZD1222 COVID-19 vaccine. The method was immunoSEQ multiplex PCR; TCRdb's version includes in-frame clones alone and lacks a portion of them. Counted here are about 66,000 clones, roughly 87% occurring once; the ten biggest clones make up roughly 17%. The material was peripheral blood, obtained on day 0 of AZD1222 vaccination. The source is an adult in good health. Both conserved end residues are part of each CDR3.

13 | TRBV6-5 | CASITGGRETQYF
16 | TRBV5-4 | CASSPGTGDSGNTIYF
16 | TRBV2 | CASSSPLWNRENTQYF
16 | TRBV30 | CAWSTRTGSEYEKLFF
13 | TRBV5-1 | CASSLDLYYGYTF
16 | TRBV11-3 | CASSLDRGSGVYEQYF
14 | TRBV7-2 | CASSLWRGPYEQYF
16 | TRBV28 | CASSLPSGRLKETQYF
15 | TRBV3-1/TRBV3-2 | CASSSSGTQKNIQYF
13 | TRBV19 | CASSKDWEYEQYF
14 | TRBV6-5 | CASKVRSSSYEQYF
13 | TRBV27 | CASSSNDRVKQYF
13 | TRBV27 | CASSYGSIEKLFF
15 | TRBV4-1 | CASSQESRYTGELFF
12 | TRBV10-3 | CAISTDGKTQYF
14 | TRBV2 | CASSEGLVADTQYF